The T cell receptor beta chain described here comes from a study of radiation and T cells in renal cell carcinoma. The V and J ends lost 5 bases and 4 bases, in that order; junction bases with no gene match: 6. Germline CDR1 and CDR2: SGHTA and FQGNSA. This CDR3 is 14 amino acids long. TCRdb's copy holds only in-frame clones and misses some; the assay was immunoSEQ multiplex PCR. The sample holds about 59,000 clones, over 70% seen once. Time point in this sample: baseline pretreatment blood. The sample's treatment: 15 Gy SBRT to primary tumor, nephrectomy 4 weeks later. The chain couples TRBV7-2 to TRBJ2-7, with TRBD1 identical over 9 bases. Material: blood, obtained from a patient whose treatment included radiotherapy and nephrectomy. The receptor's source is a man aged 55-75 years with renal cell carcinoma. The CDR3 protein is CASSHRDREYEQYF. The CDR3 DNA follows: TGTGCCAGCAGCCACCGGGACAGGGAGTACGAGCAGTACTTC.